The 26 T cell receptor beta chains below were found in one sample sequenced in a study of technical replicates of blood from four donors. Clones were read by immunoSEQ multiplex PCR, and TCRdb kept only the in-frame ones, dropping some. This sample carries over 65,000 clones, approximately 96% of them seen once, and the ten largest clones take roughly 0.21%. The sample comprised T cells isolated from PBMCs. The receptors were gathered from a human donor in good health.

The chain combines TRBV9 with TRBJ2-2; the match to TRBD2 covers 9 bases. Germline-derived CDR1 and CDR2 are SGDLS and YYNGEE. The CDR3 is made up of 15 amino acids. The V gene end was trimmed by 4 bases and the J gene end by 6 bases; junction bases not matched to a gene: 7. For the CDR3, the DNA is TGTGCCAGCAGCAGACTAGCGGCTGAGGCCGGGGAGCTGTTTTTT. This translates into CASSRLAAEAGELFF. Full variable domain (remainder filled in from reference TRBV9 and TRBJ2-2): DSGVTQTPKHLITATGQRVTLRCSPRSGDLSVYWYQQSLDQGLQFLIQYYNGEERAKGNILERFSAQQFPDLHSELNLSSLELGDSALYFCASSRLAAEAGELFFGEGSRLTVL.

The chain is built from TRBV2 and TRBJ1-2; 8 nucleotides agree with TRBD1. This CDR3 has 18 residues. The ends lost 7 bases at V and 0 bases at J; junction bases unmatched: 16. Looked up from germline, CDR1 is SNHLY and CDR2 is FYNNEI. This chain's CDR3 is CASNYPRGPQGSNYGYTF. CDR3 bases: TGTGCCAGCAACTATCCCAGGGGGCCCCAAGGCTCTAACTATGGCTACACCTTC.

The chain has TRBV28 and TRBJ1-5; 7 bases match TRBD1. The CDR3 consists of 13 residues. Germline V gives CDR1 MDHEN, CDR2 SYDVKM. V was pared by 10 bases and J by 4 bases, with 7 bases of the junction left unmatched. This CDR3 is CAIKQGLNQPQHF. CDR3 coding DNA: TGTGCCATCAAACAGGGGTTAAATCAGCCCCAGCATTTT.

This chain joins TRBV28 and TRBJ1-5; tentative D call: TRBD1 (6 bases). Per germline, CDR1 MDHEN and CDR2 SYDVKM. The V and J ends lost 4 bases and 8 bases respectively, with 18 bases between them. The CDR3 spans 15 residues. In nucleotides, the CDR3 is TGTGCCAGCAGTTCAAGGGGGACTAGCTGGGAGCCCCAGCATTTT. It yields the protein CASSSRGTSWEPQHF.

V and J are TRBV30 and TRBJ2-1; no clear D gene. Germline CDR1 is GTSNPN and CDR2 is SVGIG (reference sequence). This CDR3 comprises 15 residues. The V end lost 0 bases, the J end lost 1 base, and 10 bases lay between the germline ends. CDR3 sequence: CAWSVWLGSYNEQFF. The CDR3 DNA sequence: TGTGCCTGGAGTGTATGGCTAGGATCCTACAATGAGCAGTTCTTC.

V and J are TRBV28 and TRBJ2-7, with 7 nucleotides matching TRBD1. The CDR3 is 11 residues long. Losses at the gene ends were 6 bases for V and 13 bases for J; bases not matched to a gene: 9. The germline V gene encodes CDR1 MDHEN and CDR2 SYDVKM. The CDR3 region has the DNA TGTGCCAGCAGCCTTGGACAGGTTATTTACTTC. Translating it yields CASSLGQVIYF.

V gene TRBV20-1 combines with J gene TRBJ2-1; perhaps TRBD1 as D (6 bases). The CDR3 runs 11 residues. V shed 4 bases and J shed 11 bases, with 12 bases lying between them. Germline CDR1 and CDR2: DFQATT and SNEGSKA (reference sequence). This CDR3 is CSATSGTQQFF. The CDR3 coding sequence is TGCAGTGCTACGTCCGGGACACAGCAGTTCTTC.

V and J are TRBV4-2 and TRBJ1-2; 8 positions match TRBD1. Looked up from germline, CDR1 is LGHNA and CDR2 is YNFKEQ. There are 18 residues in the CDR3. The trim removed 0 bases at V and 6 bases at J, leaving 15 bases unmatched. CDR3 amino acids: CASSQDPRSDRGENGYTF. The DNA of the CDR3 is TGTGCCAGCAGCCAAGACCCTCGGAGTGACAGGGGAGAGAATGGCTACACCTTC.

V usage is TRBV27 and J usage is TRBJ2-2; TRBD2 is a possible D gene (5 bases). Per germline, CDR1 MNHEY and CDR2 SMNVEV (reference sequence). The V and J ends lost 2 bases and 4 bases respectively, with 17 bases between them. The CDR3 loop spans 17 amino acids. The CDR3 coding sequence is TGTGCCAGCAGTTTAAGGTGGGCTAGCCAACGCACCGGGGAGCTGTTTTTT. It codes for CASSLRWASQRTGELFF.

The V call is TRBV11-2, the J call TRBJ1-2; TRBD1 matches at 12 bases. The CDR3 consists of 18 residues. Unmatched junction bases numbered 11, after V lost 4 bases and J lost 2 bases. Germline values: CDR1 SGHAT, CDR2 FQNNGV. The CDR3 sequence is CASSSLGTGTGGNYGYTF. The CDR3 region has the DNA TGTGCCAGCAGCTCCTTAGGCACCGGGACAGGGGGCAACTATGGCTACACCTTC.

This clone was observed a single time. V and J are TRBV5-1 and TRBJ2-7; D not resolved. In germline, CDR1 is SGHRS, CDR2 YFSETQ. The CDR3 has 12 residues. Trimming left V 3 bases short and J 2 bases short, with 6 bases between. CDR3 nucleotide sequence: TGCGCCAGCAGCTCTGGGCCCTACGAGCAGTACTTC. Residues: CASSSGPYEQYF. Together with reference TRBV5-1 and TRBJ2-7, the CDR3 gives the full variable domain: KAGVTQTPRYLIKTRGQQVTLSCSPISGHRSVSWYQQTPGQGLQFLFEYFSETQRNKGNFPGRFSGRQFSNSRSEMNVSTLELGDSALYLCASSSGPYEQYFGPGTRLTVT.

The rearrangement uses TRBV5-1 and TRBJ1-4; 8 nucleotides line up with TRBD1. The CDR3 has 18 residues. Per the germline V gene, CDR1 is SGHRS and CDR2 is YFSETQ. Trimming at V came to 2 bases and at J to 4 bases, leaving 13 bases not matched to a gene. In DNA, the CDR3 is TGCGCCAGCAGCTTATTACCTCTATCCGGGACAGGTAATGAAAAACTGTTTTTT. Its translation is CASSLLPLSGTGNEKLFF.

The chain employs TRBV27 and TRBJ2-7; unclear D gene. Trimming took 3 bases from V and 2 from J, leaving 17 bases between them. Germline CDR1 is MNHEY and CDR2 is SMNVEV (reference sequence). The CDR3 runs to 16 residues. The CDR3 DNA is TGTGCCAGCAGTTTCACCGCGAGCGACTCGCCCTACGAGCAGTACTTC. Protein sequence: CASSFTASDSPYEQYF.

The chain employs TRBV10-3 and TRBJ1-4, with D tentatively TRBD1 (5 bases). V lost 0 bases and J lost 2, with 10 bases in between. Germline CDR1 reads ENHRY; CDR2 reads SYGVKD. The CDR3 totals 16 residues. The CDR3 coding sequence is TGTGCCATCAGTGAGTCGGGGCCTCTCACTAATGAAAAACTGTTTTTT. It yields the protein CAISESGPLTNEKLFF.

V is TRBV5-4 and J is TRBJ1-6; possibly TRBD1 for D (6 bases). CDR1 SGHNT and CDR2 YYREEE come from the germline V gene (reference sequence). The V end was cut by 4 bases, the J end by 7 bases, with 15 bases between. This CDR3 is built from 15 residues. This CDR3 is CASSQLGAPNSPLHF. CDR3 coding DNA: TGTGCCAGCAGCCAGCTGGGGGCCCCAAATTCACCCCTCCACTTT.

This clone was detected once. This chain links TRBV11-2 with TRBJ2-1, with D unclear. The V gene lost 1 base and the J gene lost 6 bases, with 7 bases spanning the gap. CDR3 length: 13 residues. Germline-derived CDR1 and CDR2 are SGHAT and FQNNGV. CDR3 residues: CASSLAIVNEQFF. In nucleotides, the CDR3 is TGTGCCAGCAGCTTAGCGATAGTCAATGAGCAGTTCTTC.

The gene calls are TRBV29-1 and TRBJ2-7, with 8 bases fitting TRBD2. Germline loops: CDR1 SQVTM, CDR2 ANQGSEA. This CDR3 has 13 residues. V lost 4 bases and J lost 5; bases outside the gene matches: 7. The CDR3 is CSVVLLAENEQYF. CDR3 in DNA: TGCAGCGTTGTCTTACTAGCGGAAAACGAGCAGTACTTC.

The sample holds a few counts of this clone. This rearrangement joins TRBV4-1 to TRBJ2-7; D is perhaps TRBD2 (6 bases). The CDR3 sequence is 15 residues long. Trimming took off 4 bases at V and 0 bases at J, with 13 bases between the two ends. Germline lookup yields CDR1 MGHRA and CDR2 YSYEKL. The CDR3, as DNA: TGCGCCAGCAGCCCCGGGGGAATCGACTCCTACGAGCAGTACTTC. Its translation is CASSPGGIDSYEQYF.

This chain uses TRBV5-4 with TRBJ1-1; 9 bases map to TRBD1. The germline V gene encodes CDR1 SGHNT and CDR2 YYREEE (reference sequence). CDR3 length equals 14 residues. The V gene end was trimmed by 3 bases and the J gene end by 5 bases; junction bases not matched to a gene: 5. The CDR3 DNA follows: TGTGCCAGCAGCTCAACAGGGGGCGGAACTGAAGCTTTCTTT. Translation: CASSSTGGGTEAFF.

V usage is TRBV6-1 and J usage is TRBJ1-2, with TRBD1 matching over 8 bases. The CDR3 has 14 amino acids. The junction had 7 bases not matched to a gene; V was cut back by 2 bases and J by 8 bases. The germline V gene encodes CDR1 MNHNS and CDR2 SASEGT. The CDR3 DNA reads as TGTGCCAGCAGTGAAAATTTTGACAGGGGCGGCTACACCTTC. This gives the protein CASSENFDRGGYTF.

The chain recombines TRBV9 with TRBJ1-4, with 9 bases aligning to TRBD1. Per the germline V gene, CDR1 is SGDLS and CDR2 is YYNGEE. This CDR3 has 18 amino acids. The junction had 14 bases not matched to a gene; V was cut back by 3 bases and J by 5 bases. CDR3 loop: CASSGTGTGMAANEKLFF. The DNA for the CDR3 is TGTGCCAGCAGCGGAACCGGGACAGGGATGGCGGCGAATGAAAAACTGTTTTTT. Together with reference TRBV9 and TRBJ1-4, the CDR3 gives the full variable domain: DSGVTQTPKHLITATGQRVTLRCSPRSGDLSVYWYQQSLDQGLQFLIQYYNGEERAKGNILERFSAQQFPDLHSELNLSSLELGDSALYFCASSGTGTGMAANEKLFFGSGTQLSVL.

This chain connects TRBV11-2 to TRBJ1-1, with unresolved D. The CDR3 is 14 residues long. Looked up from germline, CDR1 is SGHAT and CDR2 is FQNNGV. Trimming shortened V by 4 bases and J by 6 bases, and 15 bases separated the two germline ends. The DNA of the CDR3 is TGTGCCAGCAGCTCCCCCCGCAGGATCGCTGAAGCTTTCTTT. Translating it yields CASSSPRRIAEAFF.

This clone was detected only once. The chain joins TRBV4-1 to TRBJ1-1; TRBD1 agrees at 10 bases. V was clipped by 1 base and J by 1 base; unmatched bases: 0. From germline, CDR1 is MGHRA and CDR2 YSYEKL. The CDR3 runs to 15 residues. Here the CDR3 reads CASSQGDRGNTEAFF. The CDR3 DNA reads TGCGCCAGCAGCCAAGGGGACAGGGGGAACACTGAAGCTTTCTTT.

This chain links TRBV6-1 with TRBJ2-1; TRBD1 matches 9 bases. The CDR3 spans 16 residues. Losses at the gene ends were 2 bases for V and 15 bases for J; bases not matched to a gene: 17. Germline CDR1 reads MNHNS; CDR2 reads SASEGT. The CDR3: CASSEPPRDRVLKWFF. The DNA of the CDR3 is TGTGCCAGCAGTGAACCCCCCCGGGACAGGGTGCTGAAGTGGTTCTTC.

The chain joins TRBV4-1 to TRBJ1-5, with TRBD1 matching 7 bases. Germline V gene lookup returns CDR1 MGHRA and CDR2 YSYEKL. CDR3 length: 14 residues. The V and J ends lost 8 bases and 0 bases, in that order; junction bases with no gene match: 4. CDR3 sequence reads: CASARQGSNQPQHF. CDR3 DNA: TGCGCCAGCGCTCGACAGGGTAGCAATCAGCCCCAGCATTTT.

This chain uses TRBV7-8 with TRBJ2-1; 8 nucleotides match TRBD2. The ends lost 1 base at V and 6 bases at J; junction bases unmatched: 8. Germline CDR1 reads SGHVS; CDR2 reads FQNEAQ. The length of the CDR3 is 16 residues. CDR3 protein: CASSLGRLAKLNEQFF. The CDR3 DNA reads as TGTGCCAGCAGCTTAGGACGACTAGCGAAGCTCAATGAGCAGTTCTTC.